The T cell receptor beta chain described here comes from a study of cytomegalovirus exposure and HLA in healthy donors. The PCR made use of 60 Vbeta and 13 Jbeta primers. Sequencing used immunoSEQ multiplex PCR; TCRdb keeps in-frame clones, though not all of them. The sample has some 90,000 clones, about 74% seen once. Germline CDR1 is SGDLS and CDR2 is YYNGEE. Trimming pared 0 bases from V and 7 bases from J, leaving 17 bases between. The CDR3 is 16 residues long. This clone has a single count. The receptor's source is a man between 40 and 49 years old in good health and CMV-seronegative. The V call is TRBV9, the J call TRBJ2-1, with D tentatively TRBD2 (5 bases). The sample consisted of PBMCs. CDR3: CASSVGEPPVQNEQFF. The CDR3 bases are TGTGCCAGCAGCGTAGGGGAGCCTCCCGTACAGAATGAGCAGTTCTTC.